Each of the 30 T cell receptor beta chains below was sequenced from the same sample in a study of lymphopenia after photon versus proton radiotherapy. Profiling relied on immunoSEQ multiplex PCR, and the TCRdb table lists in-frame clones only, not all of them. This table holds tens of thousands of clones, 89% found once. The sequences come from peripheral blood, collected from a patient treated with proton-based radiotherapy. The receptors stem from an older woman with pancreatic cancer. Some clones in this sample may be carry-over from other donors' samples.

This clone has a handful of counts. The chain combines TRBV2 with TRBJ2-5; either TRBD1 or TRBD2 may supply D (6 bases each). Trimming shortened V by 8 bases and J by 2 bases, and 15 bases separated the two germline ends. Per the germline V gene, CDR1 is SNHLY and CDR2 is FYNNEI. The CDR3 contains 14 residues. This chain's CDR3 is CASPKGGRQETQYF. DNA for the CDR3: TGTGCCAGCCCAAAAGGGGGGCGGCAAGAGACCCAGTACTTC.

The rearrangement joins TRBV5-1 to TRBJ2-3; the D gene is possibly TRBD1 (5 bases). V lost 3 bases, J lost 7 bases, and 12 bases lay in between. The CDR3 spans 13 residues. CDR1 is SGHRS, CDR2 YFSETQ, per germline. The CDR3 bases are TGCGCCAGCAGCTCGTGGCAGGGAAATACGCAGTATTTT. As protein: CASSSWQGNTQYF. The full variable domain, its missing parts supplied by reference TRBV5-1 and TRBJ2-3, is KAGVTQTPRYLIKTRGQQVTLSCSPISGHRSVSWYQQTPGQGLQFLFEYFSETQRNKGNFPGRFSGRQFSNSRSEMNVSTLELGDSALYLCASSSWQGNTQYFGPGTRLTVL.

V is TRBV28 and J is TRBJ2-6, with 9 bases identical to TRBD1. Germline V gene data show CDR1 as MDHEN and CDR2 as SYDVKM. CDR3 length: 17 residues. V shed 5 bases and J 4 bases; nucleotides not matched to a gene: 9. The CDR3 DNA reads as TGTGCCAGCAGTCCCCGACAGGGGGGGGACGGGGCCAACGTCCTGACTTTC. The encoded protein is CASSPRQGGDGANVLTF.

The rearrangement uses TRBV27 and TRBJ1-5; 8 bases agree with TRBD1. CDR1 is MNHEY and CDR2 is SMNVEV in the germline V gene (reference sequence). The CDR3 contains 15 residues. With 0 bases clipped from V and 6 bases from J, the junction kept 4 bases outside the gene matches. In DNA form, the CDR3 reads TGTGCCAGCAGTTTATCGTTTGACAGGGGTCAGCCCCAGCATTTT. As protein: CASSLSFDRGQPQHF.

This clone was observed once. The chain employs TRBV21-1 and TRBJ2-1. TRBV21-1 is reported as a pseudogene. The CDR3 is made up of 13 amino acids. CDR3: CASKGPYHNEQFF. The DNA for the CDR3 is TGTGCCAGCAAGGGACCTTATCACAATGAGCAGTTCTTC.

The CDR3 sequence is CASSSGTSHRREQFF. CDR3 in DNA: TGCGCCAGCAGTTCCGGGACTAGCCACCGTAGGGAGCAGTTCTTC. This chain links TRBV10-2 with TRBJ2-1; 9 bases align to TRBD2. This CDR3 spans 15 amino acids. CDR1 is WSHSY and CDR2 is SAAADI in the germline V gene. J gave up 10 bases and V 5 bases, and 12 bases lay outside the gene matches.

V usage is TRBV28 and J usage is TRBJ2-6; D gene ambiguous. Germline V gene sequence: CDR1 MDHEN, CDR2 SYDVKM. V was trimmed by 5 bases and J by 0 bases, leaving 2 bases between them. The length of the CDR3 is 13 residues. The CDR3 reads CASSRSGANVLTF. In DNA form, the CDR3 reads TGTGCCAGCAGTCGCTCTGGGGCCAACGTCCTGACTTTC.

The DNA of the CDR3 is TGCAGCGTTGAACTGGGGGGTTCCTACGAGCAGTACTTC. Protein sequence: CSVELGGSYEQYF. The chain recombines TRBV29-1 with TRBJ2-7; the D gene is possibly TRBD2 (6 bases). Germline-derived CDR1 and CDR2 are SQVTM and ANQGSEA. V dropped 2 bases and J dropped 1 base, with 9 bases sitting between them. The CDR3 has 13 amino acids.

V usage is TRBV6-1 and J usage is TRBJ2-7; D possibly matches TRBD1 or TRBD2 (5 bases each). The germline V and J ends were trimmed by 7 bases and 3 bases, with 19 bases remaining between them. The germline V gene encodes CDR1 MNHNS and CDR2 SASEGT. The CDR3 runs to 15 residues. CDR3 nucleotides: TGTGCCAGCATTCCCTCCGGGGCCCCGCTCTACGAGCAGTACTTC. It encodes CASIPSGAPLYEQYF.

This rearrangement joins TRBV27 to TRBJ1-5, with D perhaps matching TRBD1 (5 bases). The germline gives CDR1 MNHEY, CDR2 SMNVEV (reference sequence). This CDR3 spans 14 amino acids. V lost 2 bases and J lost 6, with 11 bases in between. As DNA, the CDR3 is TGTGCCAGCAGTTTACAGGGACGCGGTCAGCCCCAGCATTTT. Protein: CASSLQGRGQPQHF.

The chain links TRBV28 to TRBJ2-3; 8 bases are shared with TRBD1. CDR1 and CDR2 (germline): MDHEN, SYDVKM. V gave up 3 bases and J gave up 3 bases; unmatched junction bases: 5. The CDR3 contains 15 residues. CDR3: CASSFPRQGTDTQYF. DNA for the CDR3: TGTGCCAGCAGTTTTCCTCGACAGGGGACAGATACGCAGTATTTT.

This clone was seen only once. The rearrangement joins TRBV5-6 to TRBJ1-4; D possibly corresponds to TRBD1 (5 bases). This CDR3 has 15 residues. Germline V lookup: CDR1 SGHDT, CDR2 YYEEEE. V gave up 0 bases and J gave up 7 bases, with 13 bases separating them. CDR3 nucleotide sequence: TGTGCCAGCAGCTTGGCCTACGGGGGAGTTGAAAAACTGTTTTTT. It is translated as CASSLAYGGVEKLFF.

The genes are TRBV10-1 and TRBJ2-1; 8 bases are a match to TRBD2. The germline V gene encodes CDR1 WNHNN and CDR2 SYGVQD (reference sequence). With 1 base clipped from V and 9 bases from J, the junction kept 8 bases outside the gene matches. There are 15 residues in the CDR3. This chain's CDR3 is CASSELKRESFEQFF. The DNA of the CDR3 is TGCGCCAGCAGTGAGTTGAAGCGGGAGAGCTTTGAGCAGTTCTTC.

J is TRBJ2-1 and V is TRBV19, with 9 bases lining up with TRBD1. This CDR3 is 13 amino acids long. Germline assignment: CDR1 LNHDA and CDR2 SQIVND (reference sequence). V lost 4 bases and J lost 6; bases outside the gene matches: 1. The CDR3 reads CASSRDRVNEQFF. In DNA, the CDR3 is TGTGCCAGTAGTAGGGACAGGGTCAATGAGCAGTTCTTC. The entire variable domain, with the rest obtained from reference TRBV19 and TRBJ2-1, is as follows: DGGITQSPKYLFRKEGQNVTLSCEQNLNHDAMYWYRQDPGQGLRLIYYSQIVNDFQKGDIAEGYSVSREKKESFPLTVTSAQKNPTAFYLCASSRDRVNEQFFGPGTRLTVL.

This chain connects TRBV4-2 to TRBJ1-2; the D gene is possibly TRBD1 (5 bases). The V gene lost 4 bases and the J gene lost 3 bases, with 15 bases spanning the gap. The germline V gene encodes CDR1 LGHNA and CDR2 YNFKEQ. CDR3 length: 15 residues. The DNA of the CDR3 is TGTGCCAGCAGCCCCACCGGGGGGGTGGACTATGGCTACACCTTC. Encoded protein: CASSPTGGVDYGYTF.

The chain carries TRBV4-1 and TRBJ1-3; D not resolved. The CDR3 length is 15 residues. V was pared by 4 bases and J by 2 bases, with 12 bases between. CDR1 MGHRA and CDR2 YSYEKL come from the germline V gene. The CDR3 here is CASSPPLGPGNTIYF. The CDR3 bases are TGCGCCAGCAGCCCCCCACTGGGTCCTGGAAACACCATATATTTT.

The CDR3 nucleotides are TGCGCCAGCAGCCCGTCTGGACTAGCGGGTAGTAGGTCCAATGAGCAGTTCTTC. Protein sequence: CASSPSGLAGSRSNEQFF. The chain couples TRBV5-1 to TRBJ2-1; 11 bases agree with TRBD2. The germline CDR1 and CDR2 sequences are SGHRS and YFSETQ. This CDR3 is built from 18 residues. The V and J ends lost 4 bases and 6 bases, in that order; junction bases with no gene match: 15.

The gene calls are TRBV11-2 and TRBJ1-1, with no clear D. The CDR3 extends over 12 amino acids. Germline loops: CDR1 SGHAT, CDR2 FQNNGV. Trimming removed 5 bases from V and 8 bases from J, with 12 bases in between. Here the CDR3 reads CASSQSDVEAFF. In nucleotides, the CDR3 is TGTGCCAGCAGCCAATCAGACGTAGAAGCTTTCTTT.

The V gene is TRBV30, the J gene TRBJ1-6; tentative D call: TRBD1 (5 bases). Per germline, CDR1 GTSNPN and CDR2 SVGIG (reference sequence). CDR3 length: 13 amino acids. Trimming removed 8 bases at V and 6 bases at J, with 14 bases between. In DNA form, the CDR3 reads TGTGCCCAGGGATTGGGGACTAATTCACCCCTCCACTTT. It encodes CAQGLGTNSPLHF. Looking up the rest from reference TRBV30 and TRBJ1-6 gives the full variable domain: SQTIHQWPATLVQPVGSPLSLECTVEGTSNPNLYWYRQAAGRGLQLLFYSVGIGQISSEVPQNLSASRPQDRQFILSSKKLLLSDSGFYLCAQGLGTNSPLHFGNGTRLTVT.

The chain is built from TRBV6-1 and TRBJ2-7; possible D gene TRBD1, 6 bases. Trimming pared 5 bases from V and 0 bases from J, leaving 14 bases between. Germline V gene data show CDR1 as MNHNS and CDR2 as SASEGT. This CDR3 region has 15 residues. The CDR3 sequence is CASSPLAGASYEQYF. The CDR3 region has the DNA TGTGCCAGCAGTCCCCTGGCAGGGGCCTCCTACGAGCAGTACTTC.

This sequence joins TRBV5-6 and TRBJ1-2, with a tentative D call TRBD1 (6 bases). CDR1 is SGHDT, CDR2 YYEEEE, per germline. V dropped 4 bases and J dropped 8 bases, with 12 bases sitting between them. The CDR3 covers 12 residues. The CDR3 region is CASSPDSIGYTF. Written as DNA, the CDR3 is TGTGCCAGCAGCCCGGACAGTATCGGCTACACCTTC.

The chain carries TRBV19 and TRBJ1-5, with unresolved D. The CDR3 loop spans 13 amino acids. The V gene lost 6 bases and the J gene lost 0 bases, with 6 bases spanning the gap. Germline loops: CDR1 LNHDA, CDR2 SQIVND (reference sequence). The CDR3 protein is CASRKNSNQPQHF. The CDR3 nucleotides are TGTGCCAGTAGGAAGAATAGCAATCAGCCCCAGCATTTT.

The chain couples TRBV2 to TRBJ2-1; 7 bases align to TRBD2. The CDR3 contains 15 residues. CDR1 and CDR2 (germline): SNHLY, FYNNEI. V lost 7 bases and J lost 0; bases outside the gene matches: 6. The CDR3 loop reads CASTGLVSSYNEQFF. The CDR3 DNA sequence: TGTGCCAGCACTGGACTAGTGAGCTCCTACAATGAGCAGTTCTTC.

The chain uses TRBV6-5 and TRBJ2-7, with 10 bases lining up with TRBD1. Germline V gives CDR1 MNHEY, CDR2 SVGAGI. This CDR3 has 14 amino acids. With V trimmed by 9 bases and J by 7 bases, 12 bases remained unmatched. Here the CDR3 reads CASSRDRGAGEQYF. CDR3 nucleotides: TGTGCCAGTTCCCGGGACAGGGGAGCAGGAGAGCAGTACTTC.

The chain recombines TRBV7-9 with TRBJ2-7, with D perhaps TRBD1 or TRBD2 (5 bases each). This CDR3 is 15 amino acids long. Per the germline V gene, CDR1 is SEHNR and CDR2 is FQNEAQ (reference sequence). V lost 5 bases to trimming and J lost 6 bases, with 20 bases between them. CDR3 residues: CASSPKTGTSLEQYF. The DNA for the CDR3 is TGTGCCAGCAGCCCCAAAACCGGGACGTCTCTCGAGCAGTACTTC.

The chain is built from TRBV30 and TRBJ2-7, with 7 bases aligning to TRBD1. V lost 5 bases, J lost 6 bases, and 4 bases stayed unmatched. This CDR3 spans 11 amino acids. Germline V gene sequence: CDR1 GTSNPN, CDR2 SVGIG (reference sequence). The chain's CDR3 is CAWGTAGEQYF. The DNA of the CDR3 is TGTGCCTGGGGGACAGCAGGCGAGCAGTACTTC.

This rearrangement joins TRBV4-2 to TRBJ1-1, with D perhaps TRBD1 (6 bases). The V end lost 4 bases, the J end lost 4 bases, and 13 bases lay between the germline ends. The germline V gene encodes CDR1 LGHNA and CDR2 YNFKEQ. This CDR3 is built from 14 residues. The CDR3 is CASSPRDRPTEAFF. Here the CDR3 DNA reads TGTGCCAGCAGCCCCCGAGACAGGCCCACTGAAGCTTTCTTT.

The chain carries TRBV11-3 and TRBJ2-1; D is uncertain. The CDR3 is made up of 13 amino acids. V lost 3 bases, J lost 2 bases, and 5 bases lay in between. CDR1 is SGHNT and CDR2 is YENEEA in the germline V gene. The CDR3 reads CASSFQAYNEQFF. In nucleotides, the CDR3 is TGTGCCAGCAGCTTCCAGGCCTACAATGAGCAGTTCTTC.

This clone was counted only a few times. This chain joins TRBV2 and TRBJ2-3; 8 bases line up with TRBD1. CDR1 is SNHLY, CDR2 FYNNEI, per germline. Trimming removed 6 bases from V and 11 bases from J; junction bases left unmatched: 7. CDR3 length equals 12 residues. CDR3 residues: CASSEGQVGQYF. CDR3 DNA: TGTGCCAGCAGCGAGGGACAGGTAGGGCAGTATTTT.

The J gene is TRBJ2-3, the V gene TRBV27, with a weak D call TRBD2 (6 bases). The V and J ends lost 5 bases and 4 bases respectively, with 22 bases between them. Germline assignment: CDR1 MNHEY and CDR2 SMNVEV (reference sequence). The length of the CDR3 is 17 residues. CDR3 sequence: CASSLSLAREVPDTQYF. The CDR3 DNA reads TGTGCCAGCAGTCTCTCCCTAGCGCGGGAAGTGCCAGATACGCAGTATTTT.